The 15 T cell receptor beta chains below all came from one sample that was sequenced in a study of T cell repertoires in cytomegalovirus infection. TCRdb used MiXCR to reprocess the reads, holding one entry per CDR3 protein. This table has hundreds of thousands of distinct CDR3 sequences, around 29% appearing once. These TCRs' antigens remain unknown. The material sequenced was cultured CD8+ T cells from PBMCs, taken from culture after CMV antigen stimulation. The receptors were gathered from a human donor in good health (CMV status not recorded). Some clones in this sample may be carry-over from other donors' samples.

The V and J genes are TRBV27 and TRBJ2-5; 12 positions agree with TRBD1. This CDR3 is built from 14 residues. Per germline, CDR1 MNHEY and CDR2 SMNVEV (reference sequence). J gave up 10 bases and V 3 bases, and 6 bases lay outside the gene matches. The CDR3 loop is CASSLGQGAPDQYF. In DNA, the CDR3 is TGTGCCAGCAGTTTGGGACAGGGGGCTCCGGACCAGTACTTC.

The CDR3 sequence: CASTSRLAPSTDTQYF. The CDR3 DNA reads as TGTGCCAGCACCTCTCGGCTAGCGCCTAGCACAGATACGCAGTATTTT. V gene TRBV12-3 or TRBV12-4 combines with J gene TRBJ2-3; D is perhaps TRBD2 (6 bases). The length of the CDR3 is 16 residues. The V end lost 7 bases, the J end lost 0 bases, and 17 bases lay between the germline ends.

V is TRBV12-3 or TRBV12-4 and J is TRBJ2-3; D may be TRBD1 (6 bases). Trimming removed 5 bases from V and 2 bases from J, with 17 bases in between. The CDR3 runs to 16 residues. CDR3 residues: CASSETGPINTDTQYF. Here the CDR3 DNA reads TGTGCCAGCAGTGAAACAGGGCCGATCAACACAGATACGCAGTATTTT.

This clonotype has ten or more counts. The chain combines TRBV6-1 with TRBJ1-1; D is uncertain. The germline V and J ends were trimmed by 8 bases and 1 base, with 11 bases remaining between them. The CDR3 is 13 residues long. The germline CDR1 and CDR2 sequences are MNHNS and SASEGT. Here the CDR3 reads CASLLGKNTEAFF. CDR3 nucleotide sequence: TGTGCCAGCCTGTTAGGGAAGAACACTGAAGCTTTCTTT.

The genes are TRBV6-2 or TRBV6-3 and TRBJ2-7, with 10 nucleotides matching TRBD1. CDR3 length equals 16 residues. V trimming: 0 bases; J trimming: 0 bases; junction bases outside the gene matches: 2. The germline V gene encodes CDR1 MNHEY and CDR2 SVGEGT. In nucleotides, the CDR3 is TGTGCCAGCAGTTACTCGAGGACAGGGGGCTCCTACGAGCAGTACGTC. This translates into CASSYSRTGGSYEQYV.

This clonotype has a count of ten or more. This chain connects TRBV7-3 to TRBJ2-2; 7 bases are shared with TRBD2. V gave up 2 bases and J gave up 1 base; unmatched junction bases: 4. The germline CDR1 and CDR2 sequences are SGHTA and FQGTGA. This CDR3 comprises 16 residues. The CDR3 sequence is CASSLAGGGNTGELFF. The CDR3 DNA reads TGTGCCAGCAGCTTAGCGGGCGGGGGGAACACCGGGGAGCTGTTTTTT.

The rearrangement joins TRBV19 to TRBJ2-2, with TRBD1 as a possible D gene (5 bases). The CDR3 extends over 17 amino acids. Trimming removed 2 bases at V and 4 bases at J, with 17 bases between. Germline CDR1 is LNHDA and CDR2 is SQIVND (reference sequence). CDR3 bases: TGTGCCAGTAGTATAACCCAGGGCATGTCGGGCACCGGGGAGCTGTTTTTT. Its translation: CASSITQGMSGTGELFF. The full variable domain, completed using reference TRBV19 and TRBJ2-2, is DGGITQSPKYLFRKEGQNVTLSCEQNLNHDAMYWYRQDPGQGLRLIYYSQIVNDFQKGDIAEGYSVSREKKESFPLTVTSAQKNPTAFYLCASSITQGMSGTGELFFGEGSRLTVL.

The chain employs TRBV11-2 and TRBJ2-2; the match to TRBD2 covers 13 bases. The CDR3 consists of 19 residues. Germline V gene data show CDR1 as SGHAT and CDR2 as FQNNGV. V dropped 3 bases and J dropped 1; count of bases not matched to a gene: 8. CDR3 nucleotides: TGTGCCAGCAGCTTTACTAGCGGGGGGGCGACTATGAACACCGGGGAGCTGTTTTTT. Encoded protein: CASSFTSGGATMNTGELFF.

The chain recombines TRBV6-2 or TRBV6-3 with TRBJ2-3; a weak D match, TRBD2 (5 bases). Trimming left V 2 bases short and J 3 bases short, with 12 bases between. This CDR3 spans 15 amino acids. Germline CDR1 reads MNHEY; CDR2 reads SVGEGT. The CDR3 spells CASSYENRGTDTQYF. The CDR3 bases are TGTGCCAGCAGTTACGAGAACCGAGGGACAGATACGCAGTATTTT.

The J gene is TRBJ2-3, the V gene TRBV6-5; no clear D gene. The CDR3 runs 15 residues. CDR1 is MNHEY, CDR2 SVGAGI, per germline. Trimming removed 2 bases from V and 3 bases from J, with 12 bases in between. The CDR3 DNA reads TGTGCCAGCAGTTACCGACCGCCCGGGACAGATACGCAGTATTTT. Amino acids: CASSYRPPGTDTQYF.

Ten or more counts support this clonotype. The V gene is TRBV7-6, the J gene TRBJ2-5; D is perhaps TRBD2 (6 bases). Germline V lookup: CDR1 SGHVS, CDR2 FNYEAQ. Trimming cost V 5 bases and J 4 bases, with 14 bases left between them. The CDR3 loop spans 14 amino acids. CDR3 loop: CASSAVGGSETQYF. For the CDR3, the DNA is TGTGCCAGCAGCGCCGTGGGGGGATCAGAGACCCAGTACTTC.

The chain couples TRBV12-5 to TRBJ1-1; D is undetermined. The CDR3 has 15 residues. CDR1 and CDR2 from the germline V gene are LGHNT and FRNRAP. Deletions cut 5 bases from V and 6 bases from J, with 19 bases between. In nucleotides, the CDR3 is TGTGCTAGTGGTCCCACCGACACCCCGGCGCCTGAAGCTTTCTTT. Translating it yields CASGPTDTPAPEAFF.

CDR3 coding DNA: TGTGCTAGTGGTTTGGGCCGACTAGCGGGGTTGTCAGATACGCAGTATTTT. As protein: CASGLGRLAGLSDTQYF. This rearrangement joins TRBV12-5 to TRBJ2-3; TRBD2 matches 11 bases. CDR1 and CDR2 (germline): LGHNT, FRNRAP. Unmatched junction bases numbered 7, after V lost 1 base and J lost 4 bases. The CDR3 has 17 amino acids.

This clonotype was recorded a few times. The chain is built from TRBV5-8 and TRBJ2-6; no definite D call. The germline gives CDR1 SGHTS, CDR2 YDEGEE. Deletions cut 0 bases from V and 0 bases from J, with 10 bases between. CDR3 length: 17 amino acids. CDR3 sequence (DNA): TGTGCCAGCAGCTTGGAACAGCCTTACTCTGGGGCCAACGTCCTGACTTTC. It is translated as CASSLEQPYSGANVLTF.

This chain links TRBV27 with TRBJ2-4; the match to TRBD2 covers 10 bases. J was trimmed by 0 bases and V by 2 bases; bases with no gene match: 1. The germline CDR1 and CDR2 sequences are MNHEY and SMNVEV (reference sequence). The CDR3 extends over 16 amino acids. Here the CDR3 reads CASSLLAGEAKNIQYF. CDR3 DNA: TGTGCCAGCAGTTTACTAGCGGGGGAAGCCAAAAACATTCAGTACTTC.